This T cell receptor (beta chain) was identified during a study of T-cell reconstitution after alpha-beta-depleted transplantation in children. Study-wide points: Expanded graft clones numbering several hundred reportedly gave rise to alpha-beta T cells about two months after transplant. Newly generated T cells supplied most T-cell counts and diversity one year post-transplant.

CDR3 length: 14 amino acids. The V end was cut by 1 base, the J end by 1 base, with 8 bases between. Germline V lookup: CDR1 LNHNV, CDR2 YYDKDF (reference sequence). Unique molecular identifiers were incorporated when the TCRbeta library was constructed. TCRdb re-called the PCR reads through MiXCR, storing one row per CDR3 protein. The sample consists of 200,000 to 300,000 distinct CDR3 sequences, roughly 23% of them appearing once. This clonotype was counted ten times or more. Its antigen is still unknown. Sequencing was performed on PBMCs, taken before TCRalphabeta/CD19-depleted stem cell transplant. V and J are TRBV15 and TRBJ2-7; D call uncertain. The source of this sequence is a girl aged 2 to 9 with Fanconi anemia, due to receive a stem cell transplant. The CDR3 bases are TGTGCCACCAGCAGAGTTGGTGGGTCCTACGAGCAGTACTTC. Its protein is CATSRVGGSYEQYF.